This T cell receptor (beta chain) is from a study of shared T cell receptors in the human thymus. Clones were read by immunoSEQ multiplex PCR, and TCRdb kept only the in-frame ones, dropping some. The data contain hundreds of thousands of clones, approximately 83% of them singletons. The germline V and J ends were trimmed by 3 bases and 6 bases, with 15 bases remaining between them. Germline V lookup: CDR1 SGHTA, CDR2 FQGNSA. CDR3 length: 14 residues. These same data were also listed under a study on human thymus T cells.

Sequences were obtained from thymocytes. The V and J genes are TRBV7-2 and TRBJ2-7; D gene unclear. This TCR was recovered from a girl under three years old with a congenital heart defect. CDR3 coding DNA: TGTGCCAGCAGCTTCCTACCCTACTGGAGCGAGCAGTACTTC. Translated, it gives CASSFLPYWSEQYF.